The 27 T cell receptor beta chains listed next were all sequenced from one sample in a study of blood T cell repertoires in COVID-19. This table comes from immunoSEQ multiplex PCR, and its TCRdb copy is limited to in-frame clones, with some not included. Of 65,000 to 95,000 clones in the sample, about 80% were seen once. Sequenced material: peripheral blood. The receptor source for this set is a woman between 40 and 55 years old with active or convalescent COVID-19.

The chain's CDR3 is CASSGRPGTGGFVGYGYTF. In nucleotides, the CDR3 is TGTGCCAGCAGTGGTCGGCCGGGGACAGGGGGTTTTGTCGGCTATGGCTACACCTTC. The chain couples TRBV28 to TRBJ1-2; 11 bases are a match to TRBD1. The germline V gene has CDR1 MDHEN and CDR2 SYDVKM. The CDR3 totals 19 residues. The V and J ends lost 5 bases and 4 bases, in that order; junction bases with no gene match: 18.

The chain recombines TRBV19 with TRBJ2-1; a weak D match, TRBD2 (6 bases). Per germline, CDR1 LNHDA and CDR2 SQIVND (reference sequence). This CDR3 has 12 amino acids. The V end lost 9 bases, the J end lost 8 bases, and 14 bases lay between the germline ends. CDR3 DNA: TGTGCCAGCGCGGGACGTATCGATGAGCAGTTCTTC. Encoded protein: CASAGRIDEQFF.

The chain joins TRBV9 to TRBJ2-1; TRBD2 agrees at 13 bases. Looked up from germline, CDR1 is SGDLS and CDR2 is YYNGEE. The CDR3 runs 18 residues. V shed 2 bases, J shed 0 bases, and the junction held 5 bases outside the gene matches. CDR3 residues: CASSVHTSGGDSYNEQFF. CDR3 bases: TGTGCCAGCAGCGTCCATACTAGCGGGGGGGACTCCTACAATGAGCAGTTCTTC.

The chain joins TRBV19 to TRBJ1-1, with 9 bases fitting TRBD1. Germline CDR1 LNHDA, CDR2 SQIVND (reference sequence). V shed 3 bases, J shed 10 bases, and the junction held 12 bases outside the gene matches. There are 15 residues in the CDR3. In DNA form, the CDR3 reads TGTGCCAGTAGTATCCCCCGGGACAGGGTTAGAAGAGCTTTCTTT. Translated: CASSIPRDRVRRAFF.

J is TRBJ2-7 and V is TRBV28; maybe TRBD1 (6 bases). V was shortened by 3 bases and J by 5 bases, with 14 bases between the two germline ends. This CDR3 is built from 14 residues. Germline loops: CDR1 MDHEN, CDR2 SYDVKM. The CDR3 spells CASSLTSTGHEQYF. The CDR3 bases are TGTGCCAGCAGTTTGACCTCGACAGGTCACGAGCAGTACTTC.

The CDR3 nucleotides read TGTGCCAGCAGTTTATTGGGAGGGGGGGAGCTGTTTTTT. This gives the protein CASSLLGGGELFF. V is TRBV27 and J is TRBJ2-2; 7 bases match TRBD2. Germline assignment: CDR1 MNHEY and CDR2 SMNVEV (reference sequence). V lost 1 base, J lost 8 bases, and 1 base stayed unmatched. This CDR3 comprises 13 residues.

The chain's CDR3 is CASRRQGPTGELFF. In DNA, the CDR3 is TGTGCCAGCAGACGACAGGGTCCCACCGGGGAGCTGTTTTTT. The genes are TRBV3-1 (or the pseudogene TRBV3-2) and TRBJ2-2; 7 bases map to TRBD1. The CDR3 contains 14 residues. Germline V lookup: CDR1 LGHDT, CDR2 YNNKEL (reference sequence). J lost 4 bases, V lost 6 bases, and 5 bases had no gene match.

The rearrangement joins TRBV10-2 to TRBJ2-7, with 7 bases fitting TRBD1. Germline CDR1 WSHSY, CDR2 SAAADI. V trimming: 2 bases; J trimming: 6 bases; junction bases outside the gene matches: 7. This CDR3 comprises 14 residues. CDR3 DNA sequence: TGCGCCAGCAGTGAGCAACAGGGGACGGGCGAGCAGTACTTC. This codes for CASSEQQGTGEQYF.

V and J are TRBV10-3 and TRBJ2-7; tentatively, D is TRBD2 (5 bases). With 7 bases removed from V and 2 bases from J, the gap between germline ends came to 15 bases. The CDR3 contains 14 residues. CDR1 is ENHRY, CDR2 SYGVKD, per germline. The CDR3 nucleotides are TGTGCCATCACTCTGGGAGACGGCCCCTACGAGCAGTACTTC. Protein sequence: CAITLGDGPYEQYF.

This clone is deemed medium-sized. The rearrangement links TRBV27 to TRBJ2-3; 14 nucleotides line up with TRBD2. From germline, CDR1 is MNHEY and CDR2 SMNVEV (reference sequence). V gave up 6 bases and J gave up 3 bases; unmatched junction bases: 8. CDR3 length equals 17 residues. CDR3 protein: CASSFGTSGRGTDTQYF. The CDR3 nucleotides read TGTGCCAGCAGCTTCGGGACTAGCGGGAGAGGTACAGATACGCAGTATTTT.

The chain joins TRBV28 to TRBJ2-4; TRBD2 might be the D (5 bases). Between the trimmed V and J ends, which lost 4 bases and 5 bases, there was a span of 15 bases. In germline, CDR1 is MDHEN, CDR2 SYDVKM. CDR3 length: 15 residues. DNA for the CDR3: TGTGCCAGCAGTTGGTTCGAGCGGTCAGAAAACATTCAGTACTTC. It is translated as CASSWFERSENIQYF. The full variable domain, completed using reference TRBV28 and TRBJ2-4, is DVKVTQSSRYLVKRTGEKVFLECVQDMDHENMFWYRQDPGLGLRLIYFSYDVKMKEKGDIPEGYSVSREKKERFSLILESASTNQTSMYLCASSWFERSENIQYFGAGTRLSVL.

The rearrangement uses TRBV7-9 and TRBJ2-1; tentative D call: TRBD2 (5 bases). Germline V gives CDR1 SEHNR, CDR2 FQNEAQ (reference sequence). V was trimmed by 1 base and J by 7 bases, leaving 14 bases between them. The CDR3 is 15 amino acids. The CDR3 DNA sequence: TGTGCCAGCAGCTTAGAGGTAGGGAGTTGGAATGAGCAGTTCTTC. Translation: CASSLEVGSWNEQFF. Full variable domain (outside the CDR3, taken from reference TRBV7-9 and TRBJ2-1): DTGVSQNPRHKITKRGQNVTFRCDPISEHNRLYWYRQTLGQGPEFLTYFQNEAQLEKSRLLSDRFSAERPKGSFSTLEIQRTEQGDSAMYLCASSLEVGSWNEQFFGPGTRLTVL.

The CDR3 spells CASSVTGPGPQHF. CDR3 sequence (DNA): TGTGCCAGTAGCGTCACAGGCCCAGGGCCCCAGCATTTT. The chain joins TRBV19 to TRBJ1-5, with a tentative D call TRBD1 (5 bases). V was shortened by 6 bases and J by 9 bases, with 15 bases between the two germline ends. The CDR3 has 13 amino acids. The V gene's germline CDR1 is LNHDA and CDR2 SQIVND (reference sequence).

This chain joins TRBV2 and TRBJ2-1; 9 positions match TRBD2. This CDR3 comprises 15 residues. After removal of 4 bases from V and 5 bases from J, the junction contained 6 bases not matched to a gene. Germline CDR1 is SNHLY and CDR2 is FYNNEI. The CDR3 DNA is TGTGCCAGCAGTGTGGGGACTAGCAAGCACAATGAGCAGTTCTTC. Its protein product is CASSVGTSKHNEQFF.

V usage is TRBV18 and J usage is TRBJ2-5; the match to TRBD2 covers 11 bases. Germline CDR1 reads KGHSH; CDR2 reads LQKENI. The CDR3 covers 16 residues. The V gene end was trimmed by 3 bases and the J gene end by 1 base; junction bases not matched to a gene: 4. CDR3 DNA sequence: TGTGCCAGCTCACCCCGACTAGCGGGGTCCCAAGAGACCCAGTACTTC. Translating it yields CASSPRLAGSQETQYF.

The V and J genes are TRBV18 and TRBJ2-7; D perhaps matches TRBD1 (6 bases). In germline, CDR1 is KGHSH, CDR2 LQKENI. CDR3 length: 15 residues. V shed 1 base and J shed 0 bases, with 10 bases lying between them. In DNA, the CDR3 is TGTGCCAGCTCACCACAGAGGGGGAGCTCCTACGAGCAGTACTTC. Amino acids: CASSPQRGSSYEQYF.

The chain carries TRBV19 and TRBJ1-2, with 9 bases that match TRBD1. Germline V gene data show CDR1 as LNHDA and CDR2 as SQIVND (reference sequence). Germline trimming cut 3 bases from V and 7 bases from J; bases unmatched to any gene: 6. CDR3 size: 14 residues. The CDR3 DNA is TGTGCCAGTAGTATCGGGGGACAGGGCCGTGGCTACACCTTC. Amino acid sequence: CASSIGGQGRGYTF. Combining the CDR3 with reference TRBV19 and TRBJ1-2 gives the whole variable domain DGGITQSPKYLFRKEGQNVTLSCEQNLNHDAMYWYRQDPGQGLRLIYYSQIVNDFQKGDIAEGYSVSREKKESFPLTVTSAQKNPTAFYLCASSIGGQGRGYTFGSGTRLTVV.

The rearrangement joins TRBV4-1 to TRBJ1-2, with D perhaps matching TRBD1 (6 bases). V was pared by 2 bases and J by 7 bases, with 17 bases between. Germline loops: CDR1 MGHRA, CDR2 YSYEKL. This CDR3 has 15 amino acids. The chain's CDR3 is CASSQPSNPGVGYTF. For the CDR3, the DNA is TGCGCCAGCAGCCAACCGTCCAACCCAGGGGTTGGCTACACCTTC.

The chain links TRBV4-1 to TRBJ2-5, with 11 bases aligning to TRBD2. This CDR3 contains 15 residues. Germline V gene sequence: CDR1 MGHRA, CDR2 YSYEKL. V was clipped by 2 bases and J by 7 bases; unmatched bases: 6. The CDR3 reads CASSQYSGGVRTQYF. CDR3 DNA: TGCGCCAGCAGCCAATATAGCGGGGGGGTACGGACCCAGTACTTC.

The chain has TRBV19 and TRBJ1-5; D gene ambiguous. The CDR3 sequence is 13 residues long. Germline values: CDR1 LNHDA, CDR2 SQIVND (reference sequence). V gave up 10 bases and J gave up 4 bases, with 14 bases separating them. The DNA for the CDR3 is TGTGCCACCACACCCACGTGGAATCAGCCCCAGCATTTT. Translated, it gives CATTPTWNQPQHF.

The chain employs TRBV28 and TRBJ2-5; no clear D gene. The ends were cut back, 5 bases at V and 5 bases at J, with 6 bases in the middle. The CDR3 length is 11 residues. The V gene's germline CDR1 is MDHEN and CDR2 SYDVKM. The CDR3 loop is CASSPRETQYF. CDR3 bases: TGTGCCAGCAGTCCCAGGGAGACCCAGTACTTC. The full variable domain, completed using reference TRBV28 and TRBJ2-5, is DVKVTQSSRYLVKRTGEKVFLECVQDMDHENMFWYRQDPGLGLRLIYFSYDVKMKEKGDIPEGYSVSREKKERFSLILESASTNQTSMYLCASSPRETQYFGPGTRLLVL.

The V call is TRBV19, the J call TRBJ1-6, with TRBD1 matching over 10 bases. The V segment lost 7 bases and the J segment 7 bases; nucleotides outside the gene matches: 7. CDR1 and CDR2 from the germline V gene are LNHDA and SQIVND (reference sequence). The CDR3 runs to 15 residues. CDR3 amino acids: CASTSPGQGNSPLHF. DNA of the CDR3: TGTGCCAGTACCTCACCGGGACAGGGGAATTCACCCCTCCACTTT.

The V gene is TRBV3-1 (or the pseudogene TRBV3-2), the J gene TRBJ1-3; D remains ambiguous. Germline V CDR1 and CDR2: LGHDT, YNNKEL (reference sequence). The CDR3 is 17 amino acids. V dropped 0 bases and J dropped 0 bases, with 12 bases sitting between them. The CDR3 region has the DNA TGTGCCAGCAGCCAAGAGGGTACGCGGCTCTCTGGAAACACCATATATTTT. This sequence encodes CASSQEGTRLSGNTIYF.

This clone was seen a few times. This sequence joins TRBV15 and TRBJ1-5; TRBD1 might be the D (6 bases). Germline V CDR1 and CDR2: LNHNV, YYDKDF (reference sequence). V was pared by 2 bases and J by 8 bases, with 13 bases between. CDR3 length: 14 amino acids. This CDR3 is CATSRLQGSEPQHF. The CDR3 DNA follows: TGTGCCACCAGCAGATTACAGGGAAGTGAGCCCCAGCATTTT.

The V and J genes are TRBV10-3 and TRBJ2-6, with D uncertain. This CDR3 region has 15 residues. V gave up 3 bases and J gave up 0 bases, with 6 bases separating them. Per germline, CDR1 ENHRY and CDR2 SYGVKD. CDR3 sequence: CAISDRISGANVLTF. CDR3 DNA: TGTGCCATCAGTGACAGGATCTCTGGGGCCAACGTCCTGACTTTC.

This sequence joins TRBV27 and TRBJ2-7; 7 positions match TRBD1. The junction had 14 bases not matched to a gene; V was cut back by 6 bases and J by 0 bases. The germline V gene encodes CDR1 MNHEY and CDR2 SMNVEV (reference sequence). The CDR3 extends over 17 amino acids. CDR3 sequence: CASSTAPGTAGSYEQYF. CDR3 bases: TGTGCCAGCAGCACCGCCCCCGGGACAGCAGGCTCCTACGAGCAGTACTTC.

V gene TRBV10-3 combines with J gene TRBJ1-3, with TRBD1 matching over 8 bases. Trimming took 10 bases from V and 0 from J; bases not matched to a gene: 8. This CDR3 is 15 amino acids long. In germline, CDR1 is ENHRY, CDR2 SYGVKD. For the CDR3, the DNA is TGTGCCACCTCTCGGACAGGGAACTCTGGAAACACCATATATTTT. Translated, it gives CATSRTGNSGNTIYF.